This T cell receptor beta chain was identified during a study of cytotoxic CD8 clonotypes in ibrutinib-treated CLL. Broader study findings: Public clonotypes occurred uncommonly; on treatment, they contracted or remained stable.

The targeted sequencing depth was 1 in 200,000 to 1 in 1 million T cells. Clones were read by immunoSEQ multiplex PCR, and TCRdb kept only the in-frame ones, dropping some. This table has around 150,000 clones, 70% to 90% appearing once. Comments on this clone: No antigen is known for it.

V shed 3 bases and J shed 4 bases, with 9 bases lying between them. CDR1 GTSNPN and CDR2 SVGIG come from the germline V gene (reference sequence). The CDR3 runs 12 residues. The TCR comes from a human donor with chronic lymphocytic leukemia. The chain is built from TRBV30 and TRBJ1-2; D may be TRBD1 (5 bases). Sample: PBMCs, taken at disease progression, from a patient treated with ibrutinib. The CDR3, as DNA: TGTGCCTGGAGCCTACAGGTCTATGGCTACACCTTC. Its protein is CAWSLQVYGYTF.